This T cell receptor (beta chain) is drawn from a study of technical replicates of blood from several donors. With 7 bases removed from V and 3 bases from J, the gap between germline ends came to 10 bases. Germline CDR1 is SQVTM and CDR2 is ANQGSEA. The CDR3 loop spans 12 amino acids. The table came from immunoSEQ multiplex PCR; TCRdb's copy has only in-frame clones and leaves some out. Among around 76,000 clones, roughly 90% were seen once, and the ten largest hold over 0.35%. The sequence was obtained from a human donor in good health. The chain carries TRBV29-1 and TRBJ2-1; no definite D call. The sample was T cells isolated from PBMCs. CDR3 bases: TGCAGCGCATCCGGGTTCTACAATGAGCAGTTCTTC. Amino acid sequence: CSASGFYNEQFF.